This T cell receptor (beta chain) derives from a study of blood T cell repertoires in COVID-19. Study at large: Acute-phase and convalescent COVID-19 samples originated in the United States, Italy and Spain. From T cells, B-cell-depleted T cells, or PBMCs came the material, which was cDNA or gDNA.

Clones were read by immunoSEQ multiplex PCR, and TCRdb kept only the in-frame ones, dropping some. This table holds about 390,000 clones, around nine tenths found once. What the recovered Cohort 3 donors had was two negative PCRs, clearance, or symptom resolution. Germline CDR1 is SGHTA and CDR2 is FQGTGA. The V segment lost 5 bases and the J segment 6 bases; nucleotides outside the gene matches: 9. The CDR3 runs 15 residues. The receptor comes from a woman in her forties or fifties who had recovered from COVID-19. This chain uses TRBV7-3 with TRBJ1-2; TRBD1 matches 10 bases. Sample: PBMCs or T cells enriched from blood (not recorded which). CDR3 DNA: TGTGCCAGCAGCCCCGGGGGACAGGGGCTCCATGGCTACACCTTC. Its protein product is CASSPGGQGLHGYTF.